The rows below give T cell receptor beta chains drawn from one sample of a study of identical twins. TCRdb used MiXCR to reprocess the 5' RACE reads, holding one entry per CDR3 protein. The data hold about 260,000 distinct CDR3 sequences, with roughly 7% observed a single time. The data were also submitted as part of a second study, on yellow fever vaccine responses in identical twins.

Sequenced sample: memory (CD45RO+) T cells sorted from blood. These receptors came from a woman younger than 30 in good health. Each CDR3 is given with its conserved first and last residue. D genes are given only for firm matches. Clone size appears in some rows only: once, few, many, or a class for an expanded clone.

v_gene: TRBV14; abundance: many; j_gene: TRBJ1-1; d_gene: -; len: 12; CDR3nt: TGTGCCAGCAGCCAAACGGGCACTGAAGCTTTCTTT; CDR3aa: CASSQTGTEAFF
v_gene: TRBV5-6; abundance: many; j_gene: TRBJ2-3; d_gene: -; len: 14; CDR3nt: TGTGCCAGCAGCTTGGCGACTAGCACAGATACGCAGTATTTT; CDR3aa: CASSLATSTDTQYF
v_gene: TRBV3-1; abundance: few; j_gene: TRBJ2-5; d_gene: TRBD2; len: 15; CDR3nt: TGTGCCAGCAGCCAAAGCGTAGCGGGAGCTGAGACCCAGTACTTC; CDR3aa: CASSQSVAGAETQYF
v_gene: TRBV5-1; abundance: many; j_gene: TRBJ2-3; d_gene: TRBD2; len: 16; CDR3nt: TGCGCCAGCAATGTGCGCGGGGGAACCCTTGCAGATACGCAGTATTTT; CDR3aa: CASNVRGGTLADTQYF
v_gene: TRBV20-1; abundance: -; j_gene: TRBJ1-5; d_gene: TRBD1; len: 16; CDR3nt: TGCAGTGCTAGACCTGGGACAGGAGACATCTCTCAGCCCCAGCATTTT; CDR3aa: CSARPGTGDISQPQHF
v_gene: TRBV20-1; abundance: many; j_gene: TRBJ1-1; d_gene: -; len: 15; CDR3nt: TGCAGTGCTTCACCTGAACAGATGACGAACACTGAAGCTTTCTTT; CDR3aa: CSASPEQMTNTEAFF
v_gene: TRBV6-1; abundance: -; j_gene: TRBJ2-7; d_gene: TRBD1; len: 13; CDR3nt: TGTGCCAGCAGAAGGGACAGGGCTACCGAGCAGTACTTC; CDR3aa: CASRRDRATEQYF
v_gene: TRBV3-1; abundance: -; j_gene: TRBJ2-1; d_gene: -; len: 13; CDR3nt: TGTGCCAGCAGCCTCGAGGCGAGTAGCAGTTGGTTCTTC; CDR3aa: CASSLEASSSWFF
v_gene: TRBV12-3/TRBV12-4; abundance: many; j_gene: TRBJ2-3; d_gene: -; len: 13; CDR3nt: TGTGCCAGCAGTTTTAGCAGGGTAGATACGCAGTATTTT; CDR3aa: CASSFSRVDTQYF
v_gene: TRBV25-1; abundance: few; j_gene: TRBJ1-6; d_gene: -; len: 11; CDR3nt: TGTGCCAGCGGGTCTCACTTCCCCCTCCACTTT; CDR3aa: CASGSHFPLHF
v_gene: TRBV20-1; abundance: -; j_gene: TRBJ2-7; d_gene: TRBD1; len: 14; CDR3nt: TGCAGTGCTAGCCCCGGGACAGGGTATTACGAGCAGTACTTC; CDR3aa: CSASPGTGYYEQYF
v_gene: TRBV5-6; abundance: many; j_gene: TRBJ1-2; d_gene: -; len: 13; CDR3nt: TGTGCCAGCATCACTTGGTTAGGGATCGGCTACACCTTC; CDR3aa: CASITWLGIGYTF
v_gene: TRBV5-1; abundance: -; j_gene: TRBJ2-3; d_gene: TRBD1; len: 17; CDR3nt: TGCGCCAGCAGCTTGGGAAACAGGGGGCGCGGCACAGATACGCAGTATTTT; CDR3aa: CASSLGNRGRGTDTQYF
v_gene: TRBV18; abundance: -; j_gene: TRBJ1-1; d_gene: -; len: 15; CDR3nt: TGTGCCAGCTCACCAGCCGGGACGGGAAACACTGAAGCTTTCTTT; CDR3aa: CASSPAGTGNTEAFF
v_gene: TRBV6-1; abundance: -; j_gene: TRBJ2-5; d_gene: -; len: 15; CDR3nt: TGTGCCAGCAGCCCACAGGGCCTAATCCAAGAGACCCAGTACTTC; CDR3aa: CASSPQGLIQETQYF
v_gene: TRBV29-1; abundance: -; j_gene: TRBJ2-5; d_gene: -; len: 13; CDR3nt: TGCAGCGTGCTGACCGGGACAAAAGAGACCCAGTACTTC; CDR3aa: CSVLTGTKETQYF
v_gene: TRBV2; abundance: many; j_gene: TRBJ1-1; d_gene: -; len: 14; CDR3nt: TGTGCCAGCAGTGGAGCCGCGTTGAACACTGAAGCTTTCTTT; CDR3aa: CASSGAALNTEAFF
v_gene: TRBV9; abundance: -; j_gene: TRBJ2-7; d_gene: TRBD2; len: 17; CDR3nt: TGTGCCAGCAGCGTAGAAGGAGACCTGGGCCTTCAGCGGGAACAGTACTTC; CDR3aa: CASSVEGDLGLQREQYF
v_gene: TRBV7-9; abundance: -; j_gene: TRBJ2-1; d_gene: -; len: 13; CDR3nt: TGTGCCAGCAGCTTAGGTAAACGACCCGAGCAGTTCTTC; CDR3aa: CASSLGKRPEQFF
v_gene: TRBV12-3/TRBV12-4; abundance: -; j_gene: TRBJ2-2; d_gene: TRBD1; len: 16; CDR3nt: TGTGCCATACCCCAGGCCGGGACAGGGAACACCGGGGAGCTGTTATTT; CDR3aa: CAIPQAGTGNTGELLF
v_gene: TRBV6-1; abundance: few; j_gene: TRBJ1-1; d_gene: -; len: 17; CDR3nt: TGTGCCAGCACACGACTTCTCCGAACAGGTCTGAACACTGAAGCTTTCTTT; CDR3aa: CASTRLLRTGLNTEAFF
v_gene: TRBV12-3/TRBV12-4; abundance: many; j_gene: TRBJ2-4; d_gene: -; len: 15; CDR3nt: TGTGCCAGCAGTTTACGTGGATTAGCCAAAAACATTCAGTACTTC; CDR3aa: CASSLRGLAKNIQYF
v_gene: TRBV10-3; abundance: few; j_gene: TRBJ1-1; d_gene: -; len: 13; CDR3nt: TGTGCCATCAGTGAGTCGAGGGACTATGAAGCTTTCTTT; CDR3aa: CAISESRDYEAFF